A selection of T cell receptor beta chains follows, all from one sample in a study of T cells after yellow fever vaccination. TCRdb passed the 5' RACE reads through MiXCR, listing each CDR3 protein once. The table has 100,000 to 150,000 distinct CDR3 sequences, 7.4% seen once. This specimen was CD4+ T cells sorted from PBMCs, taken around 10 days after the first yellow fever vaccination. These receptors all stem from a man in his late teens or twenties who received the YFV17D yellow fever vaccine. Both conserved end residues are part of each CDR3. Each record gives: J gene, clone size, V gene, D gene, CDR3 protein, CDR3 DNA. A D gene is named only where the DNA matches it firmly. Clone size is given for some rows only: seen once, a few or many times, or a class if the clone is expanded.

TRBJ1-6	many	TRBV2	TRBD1	CASSRTGPRSSYNSPLHF	TGTGCCAGCAGCCGGACAGGGCCCAGGAGCTCCTATAATTCACCCCTCCACTTT
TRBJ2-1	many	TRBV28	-	CALSDHSSVNEQFF	TGTGCCTTGAGTGATCACTCCTCTGTTAATGAGCAGTTCTTC
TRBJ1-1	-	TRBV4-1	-	CASSQGARGRSHFF	TGCGCCAGCAGCCAAGGTGCCAGGGGCCGTTCGCATTTCTTT
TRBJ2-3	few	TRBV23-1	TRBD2	CASSQSAGAGTDTQYF	TGCGCCAGCAGTCAATCCGCGGGAGCAGGCACAGATACGCAGTATTTT
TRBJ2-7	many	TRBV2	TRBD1	CASSLKGTADNYEQYF	TGTGCCAGCAGTCTGAAGGGGACAGCCGATAACTACGAGCAGTACTTC
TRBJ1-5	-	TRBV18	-	CASSPLPPRDVNQPQHF	TGTGCCAGCTCACCATTACCTCCCAGGGATGTCAATCAGCCCCAGCATTTT
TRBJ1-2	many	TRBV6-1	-	CASRDQGRHGYTF	TGTGCCAGCAGGGACCAGGGAAGGCATGGCTACACCTTC
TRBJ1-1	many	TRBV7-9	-	CASSAWGMNTEAFF	TGTGCCAGCAGCGCGTGGGGCATGAACACTGAAGCTTTCTTT
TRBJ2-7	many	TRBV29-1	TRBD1	CSVAGQGAGYEQYF	TGCAGCGTCGCCGGACAGGGGGCAGGGTACGAGCAGTACTTC
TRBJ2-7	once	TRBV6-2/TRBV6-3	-	CASTRPGVSYEQYF	TGTGCCAGCACCCGCCCCGGGGTCTCCTACGAGCAGTACTTC
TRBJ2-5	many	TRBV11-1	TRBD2	CASSPREGGAETQYF	TGTGCCAGCAGCCCACGTGAGGGAGGGGCGGAGACCCAGTACTTC
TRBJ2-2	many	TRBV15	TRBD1	CATTPGQGIGELFF	TGTGCCACCACCCCGGGACAGGGGATTGGGGAGCTGTTTTTT
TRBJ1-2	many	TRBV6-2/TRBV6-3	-	CASSLNRVDYGYTF	TGTGCCAGCAGTTTAAACAGGGTGGACTATGGCTACACCTTC
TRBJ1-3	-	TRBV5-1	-	CASSLEGDSGNTIYF	TGCGCCAGCAGCTTGGAGGGAGACTCTGGAAACACCATATATTTT
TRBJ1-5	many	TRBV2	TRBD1	CASSLTTGSSGPQHF	TGTGCCAGCAGTCTCACGACAGGGTCCTCAGGGCCCCAGCATTTT
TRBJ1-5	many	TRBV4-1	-	CASSQEGARNQPQHF	TGCGCCAGCAGCCAAGAAGGGGCTCGTAATCAGCCCCAGCATTTT
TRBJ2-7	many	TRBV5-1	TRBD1	CASSFQQGSGEQYF	TGCGCCAGCAGCTTCCAACAGGGGTCGGGCGAGCAGTACTTC
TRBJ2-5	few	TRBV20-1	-	CSARLTRWETQYF	TGCAGTGCCCGACTCACCAGGTGGGAGACCCAGTACTTC
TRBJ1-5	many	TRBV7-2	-	CASSPSRGEQPQHF	TGTGCCAGCAGCCCGTCACGGGGGGAACAGCCCCAGCATTTT
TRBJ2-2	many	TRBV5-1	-	CASSLAGSGTGELFF	TGCGCCAGCAGCTTGGCCGGGTCAGGCACCGGGGAGCTGTTTTTT
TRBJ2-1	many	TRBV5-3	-	CARSLGRDNEQFF	TGTGCCAGAAGCTTGGGACGAGACAATGAGCAGTTCTTC
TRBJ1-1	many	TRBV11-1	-	CASSATERLTFF	TGTGCCAGCAGCGCGACGGAAAGGTTGACTTTCTTT
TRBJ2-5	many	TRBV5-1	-	CASSFARSETQYF	TGCGCCAGCAGCTTCGCTCGATCAGAGACCCAGTACTTC
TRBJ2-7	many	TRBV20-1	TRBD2	CSARGITRSGGDYEQYF	TGCAGTGCTAGAGGGATAACTAGGAGCGGGGGGGACTACGAGCAGTACTTC
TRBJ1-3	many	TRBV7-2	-	CASSPTVGNTIYF	TGTGCCAGCAGCCCAACAGTGGGCAACACCATATATTTT
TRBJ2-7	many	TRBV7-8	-	CASSLALAGAYEQYF	TGTGCCAGCAGCTTAGCGCTGGCAGGCGCCTACGAGCAGTACTTC
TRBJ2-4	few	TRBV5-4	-	CASSLDRQGIQYF	TGTGCCAGCAGCTTGGACCGTCAGGGCATTCAGTACTTC
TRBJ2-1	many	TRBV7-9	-	CASSHRVEQFF	TGTGCCAGCAGCCACAGGGTCGAGCAGTTCTTC
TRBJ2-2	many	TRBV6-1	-	CASSAPGQGSITGELFF	TGTGCCAGCAGTGCTCCCGGCCAGGGGTCTATCACCGGGGAGCTGTTTTTT
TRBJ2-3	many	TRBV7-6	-	CASSSRGAGDTQYF	TGTGCCAGCAGCTCTAGGGGGGCCGGAGATACGCAGTATTTT
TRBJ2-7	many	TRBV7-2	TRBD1	CASSSQTGRQYF	TGTGCCAGCAGCTCCCAGACAGGGCGGCAGTACTTC
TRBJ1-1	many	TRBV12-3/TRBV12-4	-	CASSSARGLRTEAFF	TGTGCCAGCAGTAGCGCGAGGGGGTTAAGGACTGAAGCTTTCTTT
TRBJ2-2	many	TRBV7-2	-	CASSLTGTTYPGELFF	TGTGCCAGCAGCTTAACAGGGACAACTTATCCAGGGGAGCTGTTTTTT
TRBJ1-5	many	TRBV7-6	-	CASSLAAGGGPQPQHF	TGTGCCAGCAGCTTAGCGGCGGGTGGGGGGCCTCAGCCCCAGCATTTT
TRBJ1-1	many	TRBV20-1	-	CSASKGTDTEAFF	TGCAGTGCTAGCAAGGGGACTGACACTGAAGCTTTCTTT
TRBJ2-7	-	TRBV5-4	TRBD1	CASSLGDRVYEQYF	TGTGCCAGCAGCTTGGGGGACAGAGTCTACGAGCAGTACTTC
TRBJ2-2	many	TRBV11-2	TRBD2	CASTLTSGVGGELFF	TGTGCCAGCACCCTGACTAGCGGGGTCGGCGGGGAGCTGTTTTTT
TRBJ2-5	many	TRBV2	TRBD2	CASSEMTSMETQYF	TGTGCCAGCAGTGAAATGACTAGCATGGAGACCCAGTACTTC
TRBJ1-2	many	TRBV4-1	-	CASSPAGADYGYTF	TGCGCCAGCAGCCCTGCAGGGGCGGACTATGGCTACACCTTC
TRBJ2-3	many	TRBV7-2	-	CASSLAGAVNTQYF	TGTGCCAGCAGCTTAGCCGGCGCAGTGAATACGCAGTATTTT
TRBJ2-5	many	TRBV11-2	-	CASSSPSATETQYF	TGTGCCAGCAGCTCCCCCTCGGCGACAGAGACCCAGTACTTC
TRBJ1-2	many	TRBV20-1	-	CSARDSPGVVYGYTF	TGCAGTGCTAGAGATTCTCCAGGGGTAGTATATGGCTACACCTTC
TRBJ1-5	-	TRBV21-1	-	CASSQGIGNQPQHF	TGTGCCAGTTCACAGGGGATTGGCAATCAGCCCCAGCATTTT
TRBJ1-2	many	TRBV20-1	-	CSARIREDYGYTF	TGCAGTGCTAGAATCAGGGAGGACTATGGCTACACCTTC